The 3 T cell receptor beta chains given below trace back to one sample, sequenced in a study of blood T cell repertoires in COVID-19. Some clones are missing from TCRdb's copy, which holds only in-frame ones; the method was immunoSEQ multiplex PCR. The profile covers under 500,000 clones, with nearly 90% appearing a single time and about 2.1% taken by the ten largest. The sample was PBMCs or T cells enriched from blood (not recorded which). The receptors come from a woman aged 18 to 35 with acute COVID-19.

The table lists this clone with a few counts. This chain connects TRBV11-2 to TRBJ1-5; 7 nucleotides match TRBD1. The CDR3 length is 15 residues. Germline CDR1 SGHAT, CDR2 FQNNGV. The ends lost 1 base at V and 6 bases at J; junction bases unmatched: 6. DNA of the CDR3: TGTGCCAGCAGCTTAGGGGGGACAGAGCGTCAGCCCCAGCATTTT. Amino acids: CASSLGGTERQPQHF.

The chain combines TRBV7-2 with TRBJ2-7; D perhaps matches TRBD2 (7 bases). The V and J ends lost 2 bases and 7 bases respectively, with 15 bases between them. The length of the CDR3 is 14 residues. Looked up from germline, CDR1 is SGHTA and CDR2 is FQGNSA. This CDR3 reads CASSLPRTRGEQYF. The CDR3 coding sequence is TGTGCCAGCAGCTTACCTCGGACTAGGGGGGAGCAGTACTTC.

The genes are TRBV19 and TRBJ2-7; D is ambiguous. The CDR3 runs 13 residues. Trimming cost V 4 bases and J 0 bases, with 7 bases left between them. Germline V gives CDR1 LNHDA, CDR2 SQIVND (reference sequence). The CDR3 nucleotides read TGTGCCAGTAGTAAGCGACCCTCCTACGAGCAGTACTTC. It codes for CASSKRPSYEQYF.